This TCR beta chain is drawn from a study of Graves' ophthalmopathy and Graves' hyperthyroidism. Whole-study results and caveats: In predicting ophthalmopathy progression, the model reached over 55% sensitivity and roughly 75% specificity. In blood, most expanded thyroid clonotypes above 0.001 frequency were also detected.

Scientists amplified the TCR beta CDR3 regions from RNA transcripts. First-round RT-PCR relied on HTBI primers, and a second-round multiplex PCR came next. One entry per CDR3 protein results from TCRdb running MiXCR on the multiplex PCR reads. Found here are around 670,000 distinct CDR3 sequences, 40% of them singletons; the top ten hold 44%. Moderate-to-severe activity, CAS ≥3, NOSPECS ≥4 and a duration under 3 months were seen in donors with ophthalmopathy. Excluded: other autoimmune disease, uncontrolled infection, pregnancy or lactation. In this sample, this clonotype turned up once. The antigen is unknown. Germline V lookup: CDR1 SNHLY, CDR2 FYNNEI. The CDR3 is made up of 16 amino acids. Trimming at V came to 6 bases and at J to 2 bases, leaving 8 bases not matched to a gene.

The chain uses TRBV2 and TRBJ1-3, with 9 positions matching TRBD1. This TCR came from an adult man with Graves' ophthalmopathy. The sequenced material came from peripheral blood. In nucleotides, the CDR3 is TGTGCCAGCAGCCCGGCGGACAGGGGTACTGGAAACACCATATATTTT. The encoded protein is CASSPADRGTGNTIYF. The whole variable domain, filled in from reference TRBV2 and TRBJ1-3, reads EPEVTQTPSHQVTQMGQEVILRCVPISNHLYFYWYRQILGQKVEFLVSFYNNEISEKSEIFDDQFSVERPDGSNFTLKIRSTKLEDSAMYFCASSPADRGTGNTIYFGEGSWLTVV.